The sequence of this TCR beta chain was determined in a study of beta chain features in type 1 diabetes. Study information: Analysis included over 90 million sorted cells drawn from all samples.

In its sample, this clone was seen a few times. What it binds is unknown. Investigators reverse transcribed all isolated RNA, so they sequenced expressed TCRB transcripts. TCRdb's table, derived via immunoSEQ multiplex PCR, lists solely in-frame clones and lacks some. The sample includes roughly 330,000 clones, about 11% of them seen just once. Study results and caveats: TCRB rearrangement may or may not be influenced by HLA type; here this remained unresolved. Type 1 diabetes patients had VDJ junctions that carried fewer insertions and more deletions.

All sorted populations exceeded 98% purity. This CDR3 has 17 residues. CDR1 is SGHTA and CDR2 is FQGNSA in the germline V gene. With 0 bases clipped from V and 2 bases from J, the junction kept 10 bases outside the gene matches. This TCR was recovered from a woman in her thirties in good health. The rearrangement links TRBV7-2 to TRBJ2-7; 7 bases match TRBD2. The sequencing input was naive CD4+ T cells from blood. The CDR3, as DNA: TGTGCCAGCAGCTTAGCCCCAAGAAGCGGGAACCCCTACGAGCAGTACTTC. It encodes CASSLAPRSGNPYEQYF.